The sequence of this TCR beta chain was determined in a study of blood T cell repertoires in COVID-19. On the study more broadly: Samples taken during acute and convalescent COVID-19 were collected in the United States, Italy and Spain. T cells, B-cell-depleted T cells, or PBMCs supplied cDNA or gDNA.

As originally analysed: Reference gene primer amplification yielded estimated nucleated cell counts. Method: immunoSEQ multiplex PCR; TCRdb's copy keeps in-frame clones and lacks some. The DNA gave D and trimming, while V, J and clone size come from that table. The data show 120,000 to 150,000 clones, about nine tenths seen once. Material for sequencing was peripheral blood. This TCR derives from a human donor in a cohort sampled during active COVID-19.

The CDR3 spells CASSLDQNEQFF. The CDR3, as DNA: TGTGCCAGCAGTTTAGATCAGAATGAGCAGTTCTTC. The chain combines TRBV12-3 or TRBV12-4 with TRBJ2-1; D unclear. The V and J ends lost 1 base and 7 bases respectively, with 5 bases between them. This CDR3 comprises 12 residues.